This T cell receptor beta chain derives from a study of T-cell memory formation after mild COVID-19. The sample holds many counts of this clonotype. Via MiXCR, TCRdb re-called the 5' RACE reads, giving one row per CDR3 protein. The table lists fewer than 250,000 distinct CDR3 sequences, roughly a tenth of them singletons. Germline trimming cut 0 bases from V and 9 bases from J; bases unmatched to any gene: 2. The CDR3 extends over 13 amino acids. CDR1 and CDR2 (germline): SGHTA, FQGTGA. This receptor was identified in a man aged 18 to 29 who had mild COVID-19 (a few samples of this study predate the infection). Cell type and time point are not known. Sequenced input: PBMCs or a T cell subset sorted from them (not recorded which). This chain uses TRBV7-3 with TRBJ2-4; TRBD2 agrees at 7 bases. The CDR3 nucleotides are TGTGCCAGCAGCTTAACCGGGGAGGGCATTCAGTACTTC. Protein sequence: CASSLTGEGIQYF.